This entry lists 10 T cell receptor beta chains sequenced from one sample in a study of blood T cell repertoires in COVID-19. Clones were sequenced by immunoSEQ multiplex PCR, and TCRdb holds only the in-frame ones, with some missing. The sample lists 55,000 to 80,000 clones, approximately 79% occurring once. Sequencing was done on a sample of peripheral blood. These receptors came from a man aged 60 to 75 with acute or convalescent COVID-19.

The V and J genes are TRBV10-3 and TRBJ1-6; D may be TRBD1 (6 bases). The V and J ends lost 3 bases and 4 bases respectively, with 13 bases between them. Germline CDR1 reads ENHRY; CDR2 reads SYGVKD. The CDR3 runs to 16 residues. The CDR3 bases are TGTGCCATCAGTGACCATACACAGGGTTATAATTCACCCCTCCACTTT. As protein: CAISDHTQGYNSPLHF.

This clone was detected only a few times. This rearrangement joins TRBV4-2 to TRBJ2-1, with 8 bases identical to TRBD2. The length of the CDR3 is 15 residues. Germline assignment: CDR1 LGHNA and CDR2 YNFKEQ. V lost 1 base to trimming and J lost 8 bases; unmatched junction nucleotides: 7. CDR3 DNA: TGTGCCAGCAGCCAAGCTACGGGAGGGGTCCATGAGCAGTTCTTC. Its translation: CASSQATGGVHEQFF.

The chain couples TRBV6-2 or TRBV6-3 to TRBJ2-7; D might be TRBD2 (6 bases). V dropped 4 bases and J dropped 4 bases, with 23 bases sitting between them. The CDR3 extends over 17 amino acids. The germline V gene encodes CDR1 MNHEY and CDR2 SVGEGT. As DNA, the CDR3 is TGTGCCAGCAGTTTCCTTACGGGACTCGGGATTCCTTACGAGCAGTACTTC. Translating gives CASSFLTGLGIPYEQYF.

The chain is built from TRBV5-6 and TRBJ2-1; the D is unclear. Per the germline V gene, CDR1 is SGHDT and CDR2 is YYEEEE. Trimming shortened V by 0 bases and J by 0 bases, and 7 bases separated the two germline ends. The CDR3 spans 15 residues. Here the CDR3 DNA reads TGTGCCAGCAGCTTGGTTCCAAACTCCTACAATGAGCAGTTCTTC. Its protein is CASSLVPNSYNEQFF.

The rearrangement links TRBV30 to TRBJ1-6; D not certain. CDR1 and CDR2 (germline): GTSNPN, SVGIG (reference sequence). Trimming stripped 4 bases from V and 7 bases from J, with 11 bases between. The CDR3 extends over 13 amino acids. Here the CDR3 DNA reads TGTGCCTGGAAGGCGTTACAGAATTCACCCCTCCACTTT. This encodes CAWKALQNSPLHF.

The sample holds a few counts of this clone. The chain uses TRBV11-3 and TRBJ1-1, with D unclear. V was cut by 3 bases and J by 4 bases, with 9 bases left in between. Germline values: CDR1 SGHNT, CDR2 YENEEA. This CDR3 has 13 amino acids. In nucleotides, the CDR3 is TGTGCCAGCAGCTTCTCCCGGAGCACTGAAGCTTTCTTT. Protein: CASSFSRSTEAFF.

This clone was detected ten times or more. DNA of the CDR3: TGTGCCACCTACAGGTTCCCTGAAGCTTTCTTT. It specifies CATYRFPEAFF. The chain couples TRBV30 to TRBJ1-1, with D tentatively TRBD1 (5 bases). The germline gives CDR1 GTSNPN, CDR2 SVGIG (reference sequence). The V gene lost 8 bases and the J gene lost 6 bases, with 13 bases spanning the gap. The CDR3 has 11 amino acids. The full variable domain, in which reference TRBV30 and TRBJ1-1 provide the parts outside the CDR3, is SQTIHQWPATLVQPVGSPLSLECTVEGTSNPNLYWYRQAAGRGLQLLFYSVGIGQISSEVPQNLSASRPQDRQFILSSKKLLLSDSGFYLCATYRFPEAFFGQGTRLTVV.

The table lists this clone with a count of one. The CDR3 sequence: CASSSRGSGRYNEQFF. In DNA form, the CDR3 reads TGTGCCAGCAGTTCCCGAGGGAGCGGGAGGTACAATGAGCAGTTCTTC. The chain links TRBV6-5 to TRBJ2-1, with 9 bases fitting TRBD2. There are 16 residues in the CDR3. The V segment lost 4 bases and the J segment 4 bases; nucleotides outside the gene matches: 8. Germline V CDR1 and CDR2: MNHEY, SVGAGI.

The table lists this clone with a few counts. The V and J genes are TRBV5-1 and TRBJ2-1; 10 bases are a match to TRBD2. Losses at the gene ends were 5 bases for V and 7 bases for J; bases not matched to a gene: 6. From germline, CDR1 is SGHRS and CDR2 YFSETQ. The CDR3 length is 14 residues. As DNA, the CDR3 is TGCGCCAGCAGACGGACTAGCGGTGTTAATGAGCAGTTCTTC. It yields the protein CASRRTSGVNEQFF.

CDR3 amino acids: CASSPIRDRVLDTQYF. The DNA for the CDR3 is TGTGCCAGCAGCCCAATCCGGGACAGGGTTTTGGATACGCAGTATTTT. The V and J genes are TRBV14 and TRBJ2-3; TRBD1 matches 9 bases. The CDR3 is 16 residues long. Germline V gene data show CDR1 as SGHDN and CDR2 as FVKESK. V was pared by 4 bases and J by 6 bases, with 11 bases of the junction left unmatched.